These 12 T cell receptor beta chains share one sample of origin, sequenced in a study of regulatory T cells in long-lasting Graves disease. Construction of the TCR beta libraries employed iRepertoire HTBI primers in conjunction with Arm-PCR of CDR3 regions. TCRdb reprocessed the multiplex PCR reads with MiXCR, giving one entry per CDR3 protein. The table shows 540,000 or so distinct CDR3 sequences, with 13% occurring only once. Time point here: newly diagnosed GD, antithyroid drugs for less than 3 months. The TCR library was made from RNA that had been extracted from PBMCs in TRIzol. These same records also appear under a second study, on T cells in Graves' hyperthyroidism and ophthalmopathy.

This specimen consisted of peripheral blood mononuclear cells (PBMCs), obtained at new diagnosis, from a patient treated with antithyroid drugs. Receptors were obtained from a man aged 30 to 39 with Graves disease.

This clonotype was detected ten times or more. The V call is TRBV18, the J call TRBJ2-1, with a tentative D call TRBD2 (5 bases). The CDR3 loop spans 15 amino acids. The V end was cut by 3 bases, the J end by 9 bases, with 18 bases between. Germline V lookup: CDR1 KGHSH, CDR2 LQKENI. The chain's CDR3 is CASSPREGARVEQFF. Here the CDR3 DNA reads TGTGCCAGCTCACCTAGAGAGGGAGCGCGGGTTGAGCAGTTCTTC.

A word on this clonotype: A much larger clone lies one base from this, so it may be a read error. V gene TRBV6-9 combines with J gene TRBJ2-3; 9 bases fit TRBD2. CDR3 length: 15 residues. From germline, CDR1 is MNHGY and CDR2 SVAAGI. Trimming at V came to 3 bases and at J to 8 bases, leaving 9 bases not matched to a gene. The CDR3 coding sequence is TGTGCCAGCAGTTACTTTAGCGGGAGTGGAGGTACGCAGTATTTT. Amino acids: CASSYFSGSGGTQYF.

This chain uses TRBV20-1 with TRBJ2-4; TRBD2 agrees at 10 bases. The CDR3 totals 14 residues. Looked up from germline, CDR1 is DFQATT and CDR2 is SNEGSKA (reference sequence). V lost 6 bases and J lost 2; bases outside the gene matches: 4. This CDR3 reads CSASSGSPKNIQYF. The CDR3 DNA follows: TGCAGTGCCTCTAGCGGGAGCCCCAAAAACATTCAGTACTTC.

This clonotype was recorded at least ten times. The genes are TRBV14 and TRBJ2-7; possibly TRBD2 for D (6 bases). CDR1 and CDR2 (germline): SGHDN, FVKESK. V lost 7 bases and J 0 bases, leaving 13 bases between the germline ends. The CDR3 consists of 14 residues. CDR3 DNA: TGTGCCAGCACTGGCGGGACCACCTCCTACGAGCAGTACTTC. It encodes CASTGGTTSYEQYF.

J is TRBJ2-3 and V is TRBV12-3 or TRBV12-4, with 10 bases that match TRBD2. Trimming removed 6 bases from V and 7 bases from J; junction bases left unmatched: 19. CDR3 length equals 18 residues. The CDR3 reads CASSPRPRASGSFNTQYF. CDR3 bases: TGTGCCAGCAGCCCCAGGCCCCGGGCTAGCGGGAGTTTTAATACGCAGTATTTT.

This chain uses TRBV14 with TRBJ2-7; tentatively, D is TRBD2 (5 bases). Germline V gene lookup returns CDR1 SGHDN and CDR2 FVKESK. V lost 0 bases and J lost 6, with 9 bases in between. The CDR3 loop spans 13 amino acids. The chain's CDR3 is CASSQDRGREQYF. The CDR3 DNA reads TGTGCCAGCAGCCAAGATCGAGGGCGCGAGCAGTACTTC.

CDR3 sequence (DNA): TGTGCCAGCAGCCACAGGACAGGGGCGCGCGGGGATACGCAGTATTTT. Protein sequence: CASSHRTGARGDTQYF. The chain employs TRBV5-8 and TRBJ2-3; TRBD1 matches at 9 bases. The J segment lost 6 bases and the V segment lost 4 bases, leaving 12 bases of the junction unmatched. CDR3 length equals 16 residues. The germline gives CDR1 SGHTS, CDR2 YDEGEE.

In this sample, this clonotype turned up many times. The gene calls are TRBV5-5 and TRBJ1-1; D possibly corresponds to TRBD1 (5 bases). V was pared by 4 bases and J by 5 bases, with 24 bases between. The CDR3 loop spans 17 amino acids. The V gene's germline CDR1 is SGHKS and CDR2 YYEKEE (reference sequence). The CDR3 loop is CASSPAPTGVLGTEAFF. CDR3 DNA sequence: TGTGCCAGCAGCCCCGCGCCAACAGGAGTTTTGGGGACTGAAGCTTTCTTT.

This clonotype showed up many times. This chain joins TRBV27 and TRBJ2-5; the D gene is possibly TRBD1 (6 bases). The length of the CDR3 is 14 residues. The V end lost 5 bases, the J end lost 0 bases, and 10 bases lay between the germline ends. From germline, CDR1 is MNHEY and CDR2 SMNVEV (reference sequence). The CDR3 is CASSLRDNQETQYF. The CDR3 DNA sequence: TGTGCCAGCAGTCTACGGGACAACCAAGAGACCCAGTACTTC.

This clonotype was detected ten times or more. The CDR3 DNA sequence: TGTGCCAGCATGGGAGAATCAAAACCGTTTTCCTACAATGAGCAGTTCTTC. This gives the protein CASMGESKPFSYNEQFF. This chain uses TRBV6-1 with TRBJ2-1; possible D gene TRBD2, 5 bases. Per the germline V gene, CDR1 is MNHNS and CDR2 is SASEGT. Trimming took off 7 bases at V and 1 base at J, with 20 bases between the two ends. The CDR3 loop spans 17 amino acids.

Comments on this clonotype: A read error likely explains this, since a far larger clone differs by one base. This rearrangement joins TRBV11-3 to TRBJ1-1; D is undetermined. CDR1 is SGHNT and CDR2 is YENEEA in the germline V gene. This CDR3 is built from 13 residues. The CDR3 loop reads CASSAPRYTEVFF. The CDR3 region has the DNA TGTGCCAGCAGCGCACCCCGGTACACTGAAGTTTTCTTT.

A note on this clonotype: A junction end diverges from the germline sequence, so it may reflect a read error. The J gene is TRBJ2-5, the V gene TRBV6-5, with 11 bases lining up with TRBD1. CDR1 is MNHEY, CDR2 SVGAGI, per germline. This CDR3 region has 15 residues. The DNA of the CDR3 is TGTGCCAGCAGTGACTCGGGACAGGGGGTAGAGACCCAGTACTTC. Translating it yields CASSDSGQGVETQYF.